One and the same sample provided the 25 T cell receptor beta chains below, sequenced in a study of CXCR3-negative and CXCR3-positive naive CD8 T cells. TRB cDNA was prepared as libraries by UMI-labeled 5' RACE. TCRdb reprocessed the 5' RACE reads and reports one entry per CDR3 protein, with no DNA. This sample contains roughly 5,000 distinct CDR3 sequences. Findings of the study overall: Greater hydrophobicity was found in TRB CDR3s of CXCR3-positive naive cells than of CXCR3-negative naive cells.

These receptors have no known antigen. The specimen sequenced was naive CXCR3+ CD8+ T cells from blood. Subset of the sample: CD45RO-CCR7+CD27+CD95- naive CD8+ T cells expressing CXCR3 (TNR3+). These receptors all come from a human donor in good health. Some clones in this sample may be carry-over from other donors' samples.

Judged by frequency, this clonotype is medium-sized. J is TRBJ1-1 and V is TRBV19; without DNA, the TCRdb call of TRBD1 cannot be checked. Germline loops: CDR1 LNHDA, CDR2 SQIVND (reference sequence). CDR3 length: 12 residues. Here the CDR3 reads CASKLQGTEAFF.

This clonotype ranks as medium-sized in terms of frequency. The rearrangement uses TRBV9 and TRBJ2-1; TCRdb's D call of TRBD2 is untestable without DNA. CDR1 SGDLS and CDR2 YYNGEE come from the germline V gene. This CDR3 contains 17 residues. CDR3 sequence: CASSLGLAFGGNNEQFF.

This sequence joins TRBV19 and TRBJ1-5. The CDR3 has 14 amino acids. From germline, CDR1 is LNHDA and CDR2 SQIVND (reference sequence). This chain's CDR3 is CASSILGSNQPQHF.

The CDR3 here is CASSASGQISSEQFF. The V call is TRBV9, the J call TRBJ2-1; TCRdb indicates TRBD1, and absent DNA this call remains unverified. The CDR3 sequence is 15 residues long. CDR1 SGDLS and CDR2 YYNGEE come from the germline V gene.

The chain links TRBV29-1 to TRBJ2-1; TCRdb designates TRBD2, a call that cannot be tested without DNA. The CDR3 is made up of 12 amino acids. Germline loops: CDR1 SQVTM, CDR2 ANQGSEA. The CDR3 loop is CSYGRERNEQFF.

This clonotype counts as medium-sized by frequency. The chain couples TRBV20-1 to TRBJ2-1; TCRdb reports TRBD2, a call that lacks DNA to check it against. CDR3 length equals 14 residues. Germline V CDR1 and CDR2: DFQATT, SNEGSKA (reference sequence). The CDR3 protein is CSAPLADRYNEQFF.

Judged by frequency, this clonotype is medium-sized (0.01 to 0.1%). The chain carries TRBV6-5 and TRBJ2-2. Germline loops: CDR1 MNHEY, CDR2 SVGAGI. The CDR3 totals 14 residues. CDR3 sequence reads: CASTYGLYTGELFF.

This clonotype ranks as medium-sized in terms of frequency. This sequence joins TRBV6-1 and TRBJ1-5. The germline CDR1 and CDR2 sequences are MNHNS and SASEGT. The CDR3 covers 14 residues. The chain's CDR3 is CASSERTINQPQHF.

In terms of frequency, this clonotype is medium-sized. This chain connects TRBV12-3 or TRBV12-4 to TRBJ2-3; absent DNA, TCRdb's TRBD1 call cannot be checked. CDR3 length: 15 residues. The CDR3 sequence is CASTSGAAYTDTQYF.

The genes are TRBV3-1 and TRBJ1-1. Germline lookup yields CDR1 LGHDT and CDR2 YNNKEL (reference sequence). The CDR3 consists of 15 residues. CDR3 sequence reads: CASSPSYEAYTEAFF.

By frequency, this clonotype registers medium-sized. The V gene is TRBV5-1, the J gene TRBJ1-2; TCRdb returns TRBD1, unconfirmable since there is no DNA. The germline V gene has CDR1 SGHRS and CDR2 YFSETQ. The CDR3 is made up of 14 amino acids. This chain's CDR3 is CASATGGVDYGYTF.

This clonotype ranks as medium-sized in terms of frequency. The chain links TRBV6-5 to TRBJ1-3; TCRdb's assignment of TRBD1 cannot be checked, as there is no DNA. The CDR3 runs to 16 residues. The V gene's germline CDR1 is MNHEY and CDR2 SVGAGI. The CDR3: CASSDHDRGTGNTIYF.

The chain is built from TRBV20-1 and TRBJ2-3; the TRBD2 assignment by TCRdb is unverifiable without DNA. Germline assignment: CDR1 DFQATT and CDR2 SNEGSKA (reference sequence). The CDR3 has 15 residues. This chain's CDR3 is CSALTGLSLVDTQYF.

This sequence joins TRBV7-9 and TRBJ2-4; the D call from TCRdb, TRBD1, cannot be confirmed without DNA. Germline V CDR1 and CDR2: SEHNR, FQNEAQ (reference sequence). This CDR3 contains 19 residues. The CDR3 here is CASSLASGTGRFGKNIQYF.

J is TRBJ1-1 and V is TRBV5-6; checking the TCRdb D call of TRBD1 is not possible without DNA. Germline values: CDR1 SGHDT, CDR2 YYEEEE. This CDR3 spans 13 amino acids. The chain's CDR3 is CASSFGTGTEAFF. The variable domain in full, with the rest retrieved from reference TRBV5-6 and TRBJ1-1, is DAGVTQSPTHLIKTRGQQVTLRCSPKSGHDTVSWYQQALGQGPQFIFQYYEEEERQRGNFPDRFSGHQFPNYSSELNVNALLLGDSALYLCASSFGTGTEAFFGQGTRLTVV.

This clonotype counts as medium-sized by frequency. The chain employs TRBV4-1 and TRBJ2-3; lacking DNA, the TRBD1 call made by TCRdb goes unchecked. The CDR3 consists of 15 residues. Per the germline V gene, CDR1 is MGHRA and CDR2 is YSYEKL. CDR3 residues: CASSHGQGAQDTQYF.

The chain combines TRBV5-1 with TRBJ2-1; the TCRdb D gene call, TRBD2, has no DNA to confirm it. The germline gives CDR1 SGHRS, CDR2 YFSETQ. CDR3 length: 13 residues. CDR3 protein: CASSLEGSNEQFF.

Measured by frequency, this clonotype is medium-sized. The chain joins TRBV25-1 to TRBJ2-2; no DNA is available, so the TRBD1 call from TCRdb remains unchecked. The CDR3 spans 13 residues. The germline CDR1 and CDR2 sequences are MGHDK and SYGVNS. CDR3: CASRRGGTGELFF.

This clonotype is medium-sized (0.01 to 0.1%) by frequency. The chain employs TRBV7-9 and TRBJ2-6. The germline V gene has CDR1 SEHNR and CDR2 FQNEAQ (reference sequence). This CDR3 is 16 amino acids long. CDR3 loop: CASSSGQGFGANVLTF.

This clonotype is identified as medium-sized from frequency. The chain is built from TRBV6-5 and TRBJ2-1; TCRdb designates TRBD2, a call that cannot be tested without DNA. Germline-derived CDR1 and CDR2 are MNHEY and SVGAGI. This CDR3 has 16 residues. The CDR3 region is CASSTQTGTIYNEQFF.

This chain uses TRBV29-1 with TRBJ1-2; TCRdb's D gene call, TRBD1, goes unchecked for lack of DNA. The length of the CDR3 is 11 residues. Germline V gene sequence: CDR1 SQVTM, CDR2 ANQGSEA. The CDR3 sequence: CSEDRENGYTF.

By frequency, this clonotype is medium-sized (0.01 to 0.1%). The chain combines TRBV7-8 with TRBJ2-7; with no DNA, the TCRdb D assignment of TRBD2 cannot be verified. CDR1 is SGHVS and CDR2 is FQNEAQ in the germline V gene. The CDR3 is 15 residues long. Here the CDR3 reads CASSFRTSGTYEQYF. The full variable domain, with the rest looked up from reference TRBV7-8 and TRBJ2-7, is GAGVSQSPRYKVAKRGQDVALRCDPISGHVSLFWYQQALGQGPEFLTYFQNEAQLDKSGLPSDRFFAERPEGSVSTLKIQRTQQEDSAVYLCASSFRTSGTYEQYFGPGTRLTVT.

This clonotype ranks as medium-sized (0.01 to 0.1%) in terms of frequency. The chain combines TRBV7-9 with TRBJ2-1. CDR3 length: 15 residues. Germline V gene lookup returns CDR1 SEHNR and CDR2 FQNEAQ (reference sequence). This CDR3 is CASSFGGSSYNEQFF.

The chain recombines TRBV6-1 with TRBJ1-1; the TCRdb D gene call, TRBD1, has no DNA to confirm it. The CDR3 consists of 14 residues. The germline V gene has CDR1 MNHNS and CDR2 SASEGT. The CDR3 loop reads CASSDQGVWTEAFF.

Frequency places this clonotype as medium-sized. The rearrangement joins TRBV6-5 to TRBJ2-1. From germline, CDR1 is MNHEY and CDR2 SVGAGI. The CDR3 totals 14 residues. This chain's CDR3 is CASRLFSSYNEQFF.